This TCR beta chain was identified in a study of T-cell reconstitution after alpha-beta-depleted transplantation in children. A library of TCRbeta sequences, prepared with unique molecular identifiers, was generated. TCRdb processed the PCR reads anew with MiXCR; each CDR3 protein has one entry. Of more than 450,000 distinct CDR3 sequences listed, 15% to 20% are singletons. This material consisted of PBMCs from the stem cell graft donor, taken from the stem cell graft. This receptor was identified in a human donor who donated a stem cell graft to a child with acute lymphoblastic leukemia.

CDR3 region: CASSTGGGFGYTF. The CDR3, as DNA: TGTGCCAGCTCGACCGGAGGGGGATTTGGCTACACCTTC. The chain uses TRBV18 and TRBJ1-2, with D possibly matching TRBD1 (6 bases). V gave up 6 bases and J gave up 7 bases, with 15 bases separating them. Germline V lookup: CDR1 KGHSH, CDR2 LQKENI. This CDR3 contains 13 residues.